A single sample is the source of the 6 T cell receptor beta chains below, sequenced in a study of kidney transplant recipient with SARS-CoV-2 infection. TCRdb redid the calling of the reads with MiXCR, one entry per CDR3 protein. This sample yields about 240,000 distinct CDR3 sequences, of which more than 25% are seen a single time; about 7% belongs to the top ten. This material consisted of a blood sample, taken at baseline and between days 110 and 120 from a kidney transplant recipient. These receptors all stem from a male patient between 25 and 39 years old who had COVID-19 and was a kidney transplant recipient. Some of the T cells might come from the graft donor.

A word on this clonotype: A clone one base away is much larger, so this may be a read error. The rearrangement uses TRBV3-1 and TRBJ2-2; possible D gene TRBD1, 5 bases. Looked up from germline, CDR1 is LGHDT and CDR2 is YNNKEL (reference sequence). The CDR3 sequence is 14 residues long. CDR3 nucleotide sequence: TGTGCCAGCACCCAATACAGGTCCTTCGGGGAGCTGTTTTTT. This gives the protein CASTQYRSFGELFF.

This clonotype has ten or more counts. CDR3 DNA sequence: TGTGCCAGCCCGCCAGAGTACTCAAGAAAGACCTATGGCTACACCTTC. This codes for CASPPEYSRKTYGYTF. The chain carries TRBV9 and TRBJ1-2; no definite D call. The CDR3 has 16 amino acids. Germline CDR1 is SGDLS and CDR2 is YYNGEE. V was cut by 7 bases and J by 4 bases, with 23 bases left in between.

The chain uses TRBV6-2 or TRBV6-3 and TRBJ2-7; the D gene is possibly TRBD1 (5 bases). V lost 2 bases to trimming and J lost 4 bases, with 12 bases between them. The germline V gene has CDR1 MNHEY and CDR2 SVGEGT. This CDR3 region has 14 residues. The CDR3 DNA is TGTGCCAGCAGTTACGTGGGGCTGGGTTACGAGCAGTACTTC. Protein sequence: CASSYVGLGYEQYF.

This clonotype was seen many times. The V call is TRBV7-2, the J call TRBJ1-2; weak D call: TRBD1 (6 bases). V lost 4 bases and J 6 bases, leaving 12 bases between the germline ends. Germline V gene lookup returns CDR1 SGHTA and CDR2 FQGNSA. The CDR3 contains 13 residues. CDR3: CASSSGTPDGYTF. The CDR3 region has the DNA TGTGCCAGCAGCTCCGGGACACCCGATGGCTACACCTTC.

The chain couples TRBV6-8 to TRBJ2-1, with D unclear. The germline gives CDR1 MNHGY, CDR2 SAAAGT. The CDR3 is 15 residues long. Trimming took 0 bases from V and 5 from J, leaving 11 bases between them. The CDR3 sequence: CASSYSSGSHNEQFF. CDR3 DNA sequence: TGTGCCAGCAGTTACTCGAGTGGATCACACAATGAGCAGTTCTTC.

This clonotype was counted at least ten times. This chain connects TRBV6-4 to TRBJ1-2; D call uncertain. Deletions cut 5 bases from V and 4 bases from J, with 23 bases between. The CDR3 loop spans 17 amino acids. CDR1 is MRHNA and CDR2 is SNTAGT in the germline V gene. The CDR3 DNA is TGTGCCAGCAGTAATGAGCGCTCACACGGAAAGACCTATGGCTACACCTTC. Protein product: CASSNERSHGKTYGYTF.